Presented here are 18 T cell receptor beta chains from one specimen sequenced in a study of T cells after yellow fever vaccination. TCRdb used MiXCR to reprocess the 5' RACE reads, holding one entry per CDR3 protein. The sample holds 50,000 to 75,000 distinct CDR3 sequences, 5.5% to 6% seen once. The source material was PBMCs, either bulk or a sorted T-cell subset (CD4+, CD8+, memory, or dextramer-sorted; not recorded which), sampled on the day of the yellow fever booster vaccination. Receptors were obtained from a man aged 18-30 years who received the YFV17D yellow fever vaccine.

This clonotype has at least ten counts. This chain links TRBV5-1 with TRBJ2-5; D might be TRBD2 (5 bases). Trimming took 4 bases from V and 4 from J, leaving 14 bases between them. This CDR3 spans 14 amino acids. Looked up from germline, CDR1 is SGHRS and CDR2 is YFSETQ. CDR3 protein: CASSIREPGETQYF. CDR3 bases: TGCGCCAGCAGCATCCGGGAACCGGGAGAGACCCAGTACTTC.

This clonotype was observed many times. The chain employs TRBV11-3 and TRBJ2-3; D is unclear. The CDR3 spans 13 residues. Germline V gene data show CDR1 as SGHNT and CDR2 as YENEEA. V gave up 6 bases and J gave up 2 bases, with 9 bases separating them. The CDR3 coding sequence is TGTGCCAGCAGGCCCCAAAACACAGATACGCAGTATTTT. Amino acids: CASRPQNTDTQYF.

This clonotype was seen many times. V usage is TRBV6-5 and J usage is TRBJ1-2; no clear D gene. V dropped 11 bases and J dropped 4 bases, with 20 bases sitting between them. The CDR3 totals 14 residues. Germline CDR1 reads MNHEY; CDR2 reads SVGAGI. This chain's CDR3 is CAGLLGPYGYGYTF. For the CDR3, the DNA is TGTGCCGGGTTACTTGGGCCGTACGGCTATGGCTACACCTTC.

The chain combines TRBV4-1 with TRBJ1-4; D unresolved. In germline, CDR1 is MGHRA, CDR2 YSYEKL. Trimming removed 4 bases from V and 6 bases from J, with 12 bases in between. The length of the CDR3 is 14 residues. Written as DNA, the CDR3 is TGCGCCAGCAGCCTGGCTCCTGAGGATGAAAAACTGTTTTTT. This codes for CASSLAPEDEKLFF.

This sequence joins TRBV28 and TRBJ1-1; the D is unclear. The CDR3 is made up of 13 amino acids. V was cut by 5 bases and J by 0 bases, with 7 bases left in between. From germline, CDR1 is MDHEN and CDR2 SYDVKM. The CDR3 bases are TGTGCCAGCAGTCCTCAGATGAACACTGAAGCTTTCTTT. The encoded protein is CASSPQMNTEAFF.

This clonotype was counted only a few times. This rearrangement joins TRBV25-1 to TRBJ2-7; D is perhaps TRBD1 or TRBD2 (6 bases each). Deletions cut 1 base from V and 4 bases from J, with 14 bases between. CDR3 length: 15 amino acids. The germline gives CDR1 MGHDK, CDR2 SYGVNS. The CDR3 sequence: CASSESRGPAYEQYF. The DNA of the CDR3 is TGTGCCAGCAGTGAATCCCGGGGGCCCGCATACGAGCAGTACTTC.

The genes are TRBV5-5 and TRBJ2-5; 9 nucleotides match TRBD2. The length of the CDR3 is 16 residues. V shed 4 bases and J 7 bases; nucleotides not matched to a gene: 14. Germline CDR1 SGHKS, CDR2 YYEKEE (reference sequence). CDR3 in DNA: TGTGCCAGCAGCCCCAAGGCTAGCGGGGCTGGGGGGACCCAGTACTTC. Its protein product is CASSPKASGAGGTQYF.

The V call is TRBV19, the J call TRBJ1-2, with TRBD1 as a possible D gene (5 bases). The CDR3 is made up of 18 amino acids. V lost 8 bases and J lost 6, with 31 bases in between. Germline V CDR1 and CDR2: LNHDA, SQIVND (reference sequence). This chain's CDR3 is CASDPGLGDFPEPDGYTF. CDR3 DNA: TGTGCCAGTGACCCCGGACTTGGGGACTTCCCCGAACCGGATGGCTACACCTTC.

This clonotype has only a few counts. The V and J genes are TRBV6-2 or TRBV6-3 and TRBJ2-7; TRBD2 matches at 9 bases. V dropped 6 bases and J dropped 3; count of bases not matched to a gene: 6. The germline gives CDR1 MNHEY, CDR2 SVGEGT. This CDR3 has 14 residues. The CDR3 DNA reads TGTGCCAGCAGGATTAGCGGGGGAGTCTACGAGCAGTACTTC. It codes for CASRISGGVYEQYF.

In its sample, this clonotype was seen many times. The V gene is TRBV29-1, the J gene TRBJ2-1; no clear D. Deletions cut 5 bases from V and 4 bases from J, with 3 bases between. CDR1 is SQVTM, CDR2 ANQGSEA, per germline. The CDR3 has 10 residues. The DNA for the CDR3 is TGCAGCGTTTGGTACAATGAGCAGTTCTTC. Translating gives CSVWYNEQFF.

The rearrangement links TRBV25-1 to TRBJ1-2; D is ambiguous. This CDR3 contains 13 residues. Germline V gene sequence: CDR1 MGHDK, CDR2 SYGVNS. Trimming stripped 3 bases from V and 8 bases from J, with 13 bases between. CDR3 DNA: TGTGCCAGCAGTGATCCCGCTGAGGGAGGCTACACCTTC. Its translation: CASSDPAEGGYTF.

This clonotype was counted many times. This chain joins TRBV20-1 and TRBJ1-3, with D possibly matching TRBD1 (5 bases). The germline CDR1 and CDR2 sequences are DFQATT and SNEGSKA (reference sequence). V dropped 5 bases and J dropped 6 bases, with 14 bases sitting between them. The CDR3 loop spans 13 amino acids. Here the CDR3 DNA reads TGCAGTGCTCGTCTGGGGGTCGAAAACACCATATATTTT. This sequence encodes CSARLGVENTIYF.

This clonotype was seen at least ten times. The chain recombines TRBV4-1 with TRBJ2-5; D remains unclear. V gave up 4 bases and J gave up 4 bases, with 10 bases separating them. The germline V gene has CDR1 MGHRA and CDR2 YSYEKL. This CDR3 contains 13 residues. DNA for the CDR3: TGCGCCAGCAGCCTCTTACCCCCAGAGACCCAGTACTTC. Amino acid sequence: CASSLLPPETQYF.

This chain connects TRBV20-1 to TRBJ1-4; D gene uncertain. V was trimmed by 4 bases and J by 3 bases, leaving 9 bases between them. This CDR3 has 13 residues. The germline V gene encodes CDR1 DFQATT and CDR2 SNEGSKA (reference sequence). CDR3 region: CSATASSNEKLFF. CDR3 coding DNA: TGCAGTGCTACCGCTTCATCTAATGAAAAACTGTTTTTT.

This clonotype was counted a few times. In DNA form, the CDR3 reads TGTGCCAGCAGCTTCCAGCGGGGGGGCCGTGGTACAGATACGCAGTATTTT. It encodes CASSFQRGGRGTDTQYF. This chain joins TRBV11-2 and TRBJ2-3, with 10 nucleotides matching TRBD2. Germline trimming cut 3 bases from V and 3 bases from J; bases unmatched to any gene: 9. CDR1 is SGHAT, CDR2 FQNNGV, per germline. The CDR3 totals 17 residues.

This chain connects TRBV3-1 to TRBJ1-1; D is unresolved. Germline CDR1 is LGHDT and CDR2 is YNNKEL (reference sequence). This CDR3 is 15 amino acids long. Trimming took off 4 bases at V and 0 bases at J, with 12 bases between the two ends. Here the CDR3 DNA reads TGTGCCAGCAGCCCACGACACCTAATGAACACTGAAGCTTTCTTT. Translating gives CASSPRHLMNTEAFF.

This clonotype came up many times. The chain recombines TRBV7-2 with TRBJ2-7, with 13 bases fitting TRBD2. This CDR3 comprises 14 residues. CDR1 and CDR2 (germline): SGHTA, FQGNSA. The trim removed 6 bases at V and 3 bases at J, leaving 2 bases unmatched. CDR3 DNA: TGTGCCAGCAGGACTAGCGGGGGGTACTACGAGCAGTACTTC. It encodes CASRTSGGYYEQYF.

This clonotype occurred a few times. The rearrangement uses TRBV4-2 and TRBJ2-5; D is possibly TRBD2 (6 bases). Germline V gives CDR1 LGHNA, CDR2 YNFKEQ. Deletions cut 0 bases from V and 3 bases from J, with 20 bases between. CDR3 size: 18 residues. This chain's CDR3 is CASSQDGRRESLEETQYF. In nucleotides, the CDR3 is TGTGCCAGCAGCCAAGATGGGCGGAGGGAATCATTGGAAGAGACCCAGTACTTC.